This TCR beta chain originates from a study of blood T cell repertoires in COVID-19. Whole-study context: From the United States, Italy and Spain came samples of acute and convalescent COVID-19. T cells, B-cell-depleted T cells, or PBMCs provided the cDNA or gDNA that served as material.

Germline CDR1 is SGHKS and CDR2 is YYEKEE (reference sequence). The CDR3 is 13 residues long. V shed 4 bases, J shed 2 bases, and the junction held 3 bases outside the gene matches. Original processing notes: Amplifying reference gene primers gave estimates of nucleated cell counts. Sequenced by immunoSEQ multiplex PCR; TCRdb stores in-frame clones only, minus some. Clone size and V and J calls were adopted from that table, with D and trimming inferred from the DNA. The repertoire includes about 250,000 clones, about 88% of them detected once, and 0.99% sits in the top ten. The receptor was derived from a middle-aged woman who had recovered from COVID-19. Sequenced: peripheral blood. The rearrangement joins TRBV5-5 to TRBJ2-7; 7 bases align to TRBD1. In DNA, the CDR3 is TGTGCCAGCAGCCCCGGGACAGCCTACGAGCAGTACTTC. This codes for CASSPGTAYEQYF.